The 19 T cell receptor beta chains given below trace back to one sample, sequenced in a study of cytomegalovirus exposure and HLA in healthy donors. The PCR used 60 Vbeta and 13 Jbeta primers. TCRdb keeps only in-frame clones here, not all; method: immunoSEQ multiplex PCR. This sample has about 89,000 clones, with roughly 79% found just once. Material for sequencing was PBMCs. Source of these receptors: a male donor in good health and CMV-seronegative.

The chain combines TRBV19 with TRBJ2-7; 7 nucleotides match TRBD2. V shed 5 bases and J 2 bases; nucleotides not matched to a gene: 9. Germline CDR1 and CDR2: LNHDA and SQIVND (reference sequence). The CDR3 spans 15 residues. The CDR3 DNA is TGTGCCAGTAGTGCGGCTAGCGGCATCACCTACGAGCAGTACTTC. Encoded protein: CASSAASGITYEQYF.

This clone has more than one count but fewer than ten. The chain joins TRBV20-1 to TRBJ1-2, with a weak D call TRBD1 (5 bases). V lost 7 bases to trimming and J lost 13 bases, with 16 bases between them. CDR1 is DFQATT, CDR2 SNEGSKA, per germline (reference sequence). The CDR3 is made up of 10 amino acids. As DNA, the CDR3 is TGCAGTGTTACGGGCAGGGCGAGCACCTTC. This encodes CSVTGRASTF.

The chain recombines TRBV19 with TRBJ1-2; no reliable D call. There are 13 residues in the CDR3. With 10 bases removed from V and 3 bases from J, the gap between germline ends came to 15 bases. Germline CDR1 reads LNHDA; CDR2 reads SQIVND (reference sequence). CDR3 sequence (DNA): TGTGCCACCTCCCATGGGGAGGACTATGGCTACACCTTC. Its translation is CATSHGEDYGYTF.

In this sample, this clone turned up once. This chain links TRBV5-4 with TRBJ2-5, with TRBD2 matching 11 bases. The length of the CDR3 is 16 residues. V dropped 3 bases and J dropped 2; count of bases not matched to a gene: 6. Germline V lookup: CDR1 SGHNT, CDR2 YYREEE (reference sequence). CDR3 DNA: TGTGCCAGCAGCTCTCTTAGCGGGGGGGAACAAGAGACCCAGTACTTC. Translation: CASSSLSGGEQETQYF.

As concerns this clone: Other DNA sequences in the sample encode the same CDR3. The V and J genes are TRBV7-2 and TRBJ2-1; 9 positions agree with TRBD1. This CDR3 has 15 amino acids. Germline CDR1 SGHTA, CDR2 FQGNSA. Losses at the gene ends were 3 bases for V and 0 bases for J; bases not matched to a gene: 0. CDR3 sequence reads: CASSLGQGSYNEQFF. The CDR3 nucleotides are TGTGCCAGCAGCTTGGGACAGGGCTCCTACAATGAGCAGTTCTTC.

The V gene is TRBV28, the J gene TRBJ2-7, with 12 bases identical to TRBD2. CDR1 is MDHEN and CDR2 is SYDVKM in the germline V gene. There are 16 residues in the CDR3. V gave up 5 bases and J gave up 3 bases; unmatched junction bases: 8. This CDR3 is CASSPIGLAGFYEQYF. CDR3 bases: TGTGCCAGCAGTCCCATAGGACTAGCGGGGTTCTACGAGCAGTACTTC.

This chain connects TRBV10-3 to TRBJ2-1; TRBD2 aligns across 8 bases. J gave up 8 bases and V 3 bases, and 15 bases lay outside the gene matches. The CDR3 runs 17 residues. Germline V gene sequence: CDR1 ENHRY, CDR2 SYGVKD. The CDR3 DNA sequence: TGTGCCATCAGTGACGCTCAAACCGGGACTAGGCTATATGAGCAGTTCTTC. Its protein product is CAISDAQTGTRLYEQFF.

This chain links TRBV19 with TRBJ1-6; TRBD1 matches at 7 bases. This CDR3 is built from 14 residues. With 7 bases clipped from V and 7 bases from J, the junction kept 7 bases outside the gene matches. Germline V gives CDR1 LNHDA, CDR2 SQIVND (reference sequence). The CDR3 coding sequence is TGTGCCAGTAAACCAACAGGGGCGAATTCACCCCTCCACTTT. Its protein is CASKPTGANSPLHF.

The rearrangement links TRBV27 to TRBJ1-1; 8 nucleotides match TRBD1. The V gene's germline CDR1 is MNHEY and CDR2 SMNVEV (reference sequence). This CDR3 has 14 amino acids. V lost 2 bases and J lost 4; bases outside the gene matches: 3. CDR3 sequence reads: CASSLDRGSTEAFF. The CDR3, as DNA: TGTGCCAGCAGTTTAGACAGGGGTTCCACTGAAGCTTTCTTT.

V usage is TRBV6-1 and J usage is TRBJ2-2, with a weak D call TRBD1 (6 bases). Between the trimmed V and J ends, which lost 4 bases and 7 bases, there was a span of 16 bases. The CDR3 contains 15 residues. Germline V gene lookup returns CDR1 MNHNS and CDR2 SASEGT. The CDR3 coding sequence is TGTGCCAGCAGTGTCCCAGGGGTCTCCGGCGGGGAGCTGTTTTTT. Protein: CASSVPGVSGGELFF.

The chain couples TRBV9 to TRBJ2-2; perhaps TRBD2 as D (5 bases). This CDR3 region has 17 residues. The V and J ends lost 0 bases and 2 bases respectively, with 14 bases between them. Germline values: CDR1 SGDLS, CDR2 YYNGEE. The CDR3 DNA is TGTGCCAGCAGCGTAGGTGCCGGGGTGGGAAACACCGGGGAGCTGTTTTTT. Protein: CASSVGAGVGNTGELFF.

This clone has just a few counts. The rearrangement uses TRBV7-8 and TRBJ1-5, with D possibly matching TRBD1 (6 bases). Germline V lookup: CDR1 SGHVS, CDR2 FQNEAQ. Trimming shortened V by 3 bases and J by 7 bases, and 16 bases separated the two germline ends. This CDR3 is 15 amino acids long. This CDR3 reads CASSFYQGPTQPQHF. The CDR3 DNA reads TGTGCCAGCAGCTTTTACCAGGGGCCCACACAGCCCCAGCATTTT. Looking up the rest from reference TRBV7-8 and TRBJ1-5 gives the full variable domain: GAGVSQSPRYKVAKRGQDVALRCDPISGHVSLFWYQQALGQGPEFLTYFQNEAQLDKSGLPSDRFFAERPEGSVSTLKIQRTQQEDSAVYLCASSFYQGPTQPQHFGDGTRLSIL.

The CDR3 region has the DNA TGTGCCAGCAGCCAAGAGGTACAGGCGGCCGGCGGCTACACCTTC. It specifies CASSQEVQAAGGYTF. The chain is built from TRBV4-2 and TRBJ1-2; the D gene is possibly TRBD1 (5 bases). From germline, CDR1 is LGHNA and CDR2 YNFKEQ. The CDR3 has 15 residues. V was cut by 0 bases and J by 8 bases, with 16 bases left in between.

As DNA, the CDR3 is TGTGCCAGCAGCCCCCCCCTATCGGGGATTAACTATGGCTACACCTTC. Translating gives CASSPPLSGINYGYTF. J is TRBJ1-2 and V is TRBV28; D unclear. V was trimmed by 6 bases and J by 1 base, leaving 18 bases between them. The germline CDR1 and CDR2 sequences are MDHEN and SYDVKM. This CDR3 has 16 residues.

The chain uses TRBV6-6 and TRBJ1-1; 8 nucleotides agree with TRBD1. J was trimmed by 11 bases and V by 7 bases; bases with no gene match: 12. Germline V gene sequence: CDR1 MNHNY, CDR2 SVGAGI (reference sequence). The CDR3 consists of 13 residues. As DNA, the CDR3 is TGTGCCAGCACCAATTCGGACAGGGTCCACGCTTTCTTT. It translates to CASTNSDRVHAFF.

V usage is TRBV19 and J usage is TRBJ2-2; the match to TRBD1 covers 8 bases. CDR1 is LNHDA, CDR2 SQIVND, per germline (reference sequence). The CDR3 has 15 amino acids. V lost 3 bases to trimming and J lost 4 bases; unmatched junction nucleotides: 4. The CDR3 sequence is CASSMRTGITGELFF. As DNA, the CDR3 is TGTGCCAGTAGTATGCGGACAGGGATCACCGGGGAGCTGTTTTTT.

This clone was seen a few times. The rearrangement links TRBV7-8 to TRBJ1-3; TRBD1 matches 11 bases. The CDR3 has 18 residues. V was clipped by 0 bases and J by 3 bases; unmatched bases: 7. The germline V gene has CDR1 SGHVS and CDR2 FQNEAQ. The CDR3 spells CASSLAGQGAYRGNTIYF. As DNA, the CDR3 is TGTGCCAGCAGCTTAGCAGGACAGGGGGCTTATCGTGGAAACACCATATATTTT.

The V and J genes are TRBV5-4 and TRBJ1-3; D is unresolved. Germline V lookup: CDR1 SGHNT, CDR2 YYREEE (reference sequence). There are 13 residues in the CDR3. V was shortened by 2 bases and J by 4 bases, with 7 bases between the two germline ends. The CDR3 region has the DNA TGTGCCAGCAGCTTATCGAGAGGAAACACCATATATTTT. As protein: CASSLSRGNTIYF.

The V call is TRBV7-2, the J call TRBJ2-7, with a weak D call TRBD2 (6 bases). V lost 4 bases and J 2 bases, leaving 18 bases between the germline ends. This CDR3 is built from 16 residues. Germline CDR1 SGHTA, CDR2 FQGNSA. The CDR3 DNA is TGTGCCAGCAGCTATGGGGTGGGACTGCCAACCTACGAGCAGTACTTC. Translated, it gives CASSYGVGLPTYEQYF.